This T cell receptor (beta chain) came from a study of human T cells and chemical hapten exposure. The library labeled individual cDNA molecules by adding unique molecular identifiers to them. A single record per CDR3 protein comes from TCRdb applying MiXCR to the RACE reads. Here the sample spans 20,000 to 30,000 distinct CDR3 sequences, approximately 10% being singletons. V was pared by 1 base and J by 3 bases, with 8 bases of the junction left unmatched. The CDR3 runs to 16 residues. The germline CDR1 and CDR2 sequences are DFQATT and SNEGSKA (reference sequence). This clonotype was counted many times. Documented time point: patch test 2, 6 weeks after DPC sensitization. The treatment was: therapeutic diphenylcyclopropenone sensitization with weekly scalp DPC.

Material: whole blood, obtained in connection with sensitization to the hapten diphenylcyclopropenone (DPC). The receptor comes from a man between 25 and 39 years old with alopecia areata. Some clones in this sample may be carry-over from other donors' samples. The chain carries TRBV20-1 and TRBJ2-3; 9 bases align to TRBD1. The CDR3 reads CSARAPRDRVTDTQYF. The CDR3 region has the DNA TGCAGTGCTAGAGCCCCTAGGGACAGGGTAACAGATACGCAGTATTTT.